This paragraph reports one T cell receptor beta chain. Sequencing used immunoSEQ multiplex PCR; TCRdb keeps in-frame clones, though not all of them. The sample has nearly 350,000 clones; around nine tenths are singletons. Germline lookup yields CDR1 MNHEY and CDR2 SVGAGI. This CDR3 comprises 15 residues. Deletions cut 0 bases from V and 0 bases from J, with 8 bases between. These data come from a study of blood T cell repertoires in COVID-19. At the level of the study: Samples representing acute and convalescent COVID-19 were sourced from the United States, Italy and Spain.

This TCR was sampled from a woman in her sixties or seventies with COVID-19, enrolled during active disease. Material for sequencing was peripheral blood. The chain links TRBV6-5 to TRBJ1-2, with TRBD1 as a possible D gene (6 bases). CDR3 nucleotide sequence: TGTGCCAGCAGTTACTCAGGGGGAGCTAACTATGGCTACACCTTC. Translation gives CASSYSGGANYGYTF.